The entry that follows covers one T cell receptor (beta chain) sequence. As yet, its antigen is unknown. This PCR relied on a set of 60 Vbeta primers and 13 Jbeta primers. Original analysis: Roughly 11 million shared chains were among the 80 million or so unique TCR beta chains that a later analysis counted. Generated by immunoSEQ multiplex PCR, the TCRdb table keeps only in-frame clones and is missing some. The V and J calls and the clone size are those of that table, but D and trimming were determined from the DNA. This sample's table reports some 110,000 clones. The data belong to a study of cytomegalovirus exposure and HLA in healthy donors. Across the study: From about 180 million T cells, an earlier analysis saw around 120 million unique TCR beta sequences. Study results and caveats: The study found most TCR sequences rare, yet found some public TCRs in many donors.

Healthy bone marrow donors made up the donors. V lost 3 bases, J lost 6 bases, and 16 bases lay in between. Germline CDR1 SGHRS, CDR2 YFSETQ. CDR3 length: 14 amino acids. The material sequenced was PBMCs. The sequence came from a man aged 35 to 55 in good health and CMV-seropositive. This chain uses TRBV5-1 with TRBJ2-7; D perhaps matches TRBD2 (5 bases). This CDR3 reads CASSSLRAGVEQYF. The CDR3 DNA reads TGCGCCAGCAGCTCCCTGAGGGCGGGTGTCGAGCAGTACTTC.